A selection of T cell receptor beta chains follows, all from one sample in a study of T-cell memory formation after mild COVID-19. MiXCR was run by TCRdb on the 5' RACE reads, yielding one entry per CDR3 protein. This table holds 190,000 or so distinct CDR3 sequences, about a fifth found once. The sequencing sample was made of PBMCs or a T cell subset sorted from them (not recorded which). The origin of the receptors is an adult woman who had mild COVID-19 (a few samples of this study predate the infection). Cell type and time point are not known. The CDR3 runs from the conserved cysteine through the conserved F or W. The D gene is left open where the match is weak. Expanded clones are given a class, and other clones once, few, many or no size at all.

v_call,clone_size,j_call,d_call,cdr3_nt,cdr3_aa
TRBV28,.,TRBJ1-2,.,TGTGCCAGCAGTTTATGGGACGGCGCTAACTATGGCTACACCTTC,CASSLWDGANYGYTF
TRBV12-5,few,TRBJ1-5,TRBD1,TGTGCTAGTGGTTTGGCTGGGACAGGAGACAATCAGCCCCAGCATTTT,CASGLAGTGDNQPQHF
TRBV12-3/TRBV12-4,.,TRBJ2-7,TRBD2,TGTGCCAGCAGTCGAAGTTGGGGACTAGCGGGAGATTACTACGAGCAGTACTTC,CASSRSWGLAGDYYEQYF
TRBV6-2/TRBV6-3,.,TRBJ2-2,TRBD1,TGTGCCAGCAGTCCCCTGGGGGGACAGGGGCCCGGGGAGCTGTTTTTT,CASSPLGGQGPGELFF
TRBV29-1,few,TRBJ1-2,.,TGCAGCTCGGAGGGAGACACTGGCTACACCTTC,CSSEGDTGYTF
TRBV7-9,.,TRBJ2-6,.,TGTGCTACCCGGGGACAACCCTCTGGGGCCAACGTCCTGACTTTC,CATRGQPSGANVLTF
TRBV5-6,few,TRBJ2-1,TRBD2,TGTGCCAGCAGCTGGGGGGGAGGGGTTACACCCTACAATGAGCAGTTCTTC,CASSWGGGVTPYNEQFF
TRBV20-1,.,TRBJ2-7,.,TGCAGTGCTAGAGATCCAGATCTCTACGAGCAGTACTTC,CSARDPDLYEQYF
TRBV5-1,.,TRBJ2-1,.,TGCGCCAGCAGCGCAGAAACGGGTATCTCCTACAATGAGCAGTTCTTC,CASSAETGISYNEQFF
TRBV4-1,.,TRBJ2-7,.,TGCGCCAGCAGCCAAGATATAAGGGGCCTCTACGAGCAGTACTTC,CASSQDIRGLYEQYF
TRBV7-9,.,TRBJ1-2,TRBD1,TGTGCCAGCAGCCCTGTCCCGGGACAGGGTCTCTATGGCTACACCTTC,CASSPVPGQGLYGYTF
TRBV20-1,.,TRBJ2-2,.,TGCAGTGCTAGAGATAAATCCAGGGAGAACACCGGGGAGCTGTTTTTT,CSARDKSRENTGELFF
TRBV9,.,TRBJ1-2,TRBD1,TGTGCCAGCAGCCCCCGGACAGGGGCGAACTATGGCTACACCTTC,CASSPRTGANYGYTF
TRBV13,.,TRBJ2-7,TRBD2,TGTGCCAGCAGCTTAGGTCCGGGAGGATTCGCCTACGAGCAGTACTTC,CASSLGPGGFAYEQYF
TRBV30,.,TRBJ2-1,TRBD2,TGTGCCTGGAGTGTGGGGGCCCCGGGACTAGCGGAGCAGTTCTTC,CAWSVGAPGLAEQFF
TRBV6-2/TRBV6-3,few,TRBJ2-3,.,TGTGCCAGCACCATCCTCCCGGGCACGAGCACAGATACGCAGTATTTT,CASTILPGTSTDTQYF
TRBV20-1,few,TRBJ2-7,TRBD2,TGCAGTGCTTGCCTAGCGGGGCTCTCCTACGAGCAGTACTTC,CSACLAGLSYEQYF
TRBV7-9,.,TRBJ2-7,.,TGTGCCAGCAGCCAATCGGGGGATGCCTCCTACGAGCAGTACTTC,CASSQSGDASYEQYF
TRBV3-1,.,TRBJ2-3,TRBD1,TGTGCCACCTGGGACAGGAGTCGCACAGATACGCAGTATTTT,CATWDRSRTDTQYF
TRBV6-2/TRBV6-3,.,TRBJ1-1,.,TGTGCCAGCAGTTACGTAGGGGGGAACACTGAAGCTTTCTTT,CASSYVGGNTEAFF
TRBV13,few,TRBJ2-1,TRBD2,TGTGCCAGCAGCTCTCGAAGCGGGGAGGGTCAAAATGAGCAGTTCTTC,CASSSRSGEGQNEQFF
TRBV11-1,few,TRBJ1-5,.,TGTGCCAGCAGCTTACATAGCAATCAGCCCCAGCATTTT,CASSLHSNQPQHF
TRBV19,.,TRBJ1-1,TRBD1,TGTGCCAGTAGTTACGACAGGGCTACTGAAGCTTTCTTT,CASSYDRATEAFF
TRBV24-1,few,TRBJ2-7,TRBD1,TGTGCCACCAGTGACCCAGGGACAGCCTTCGAGCAGTACTTC,CATSDPGTAFEQYF
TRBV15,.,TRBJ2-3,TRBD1,TGTGCCACCAGCAGAGATCGGACAGGGGCAGATACGCAGTATTTT,CATSRDRTGADTQYF
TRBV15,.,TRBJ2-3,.,TGTGCCACCAGAAATTCAAGAATTAGCACAGATACGCAGTATTTT,CATRNSRISTDTQYF
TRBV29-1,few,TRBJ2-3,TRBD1,TGCAGCGTCCACACAGGGGTCAGGACAGATACGCAGTATTTT,CSVHTGVRTDTQYF